The 12 T cell receptor beta chains listed next were all sequenced from one sample in a study of T cells in Graves' hyperthyroidism and ophthalmopathy. TCR beta CDR3 region amplification was performed from RNA transcripts. A set of HTBI primers served as the primers for a first-round RT-PCR of the TCR CDR3. TCRdb reanalysed the multiplex PCR reads using MiXCR and keeps one entry per CDR3 protein. The sample yields over 200,000 distinct CDR3 sequences, approximately 14% seen once. The sequenced sample consisted of blood. The receptor set was obtained from a woman aged 40 to 50 with Graves' hyperthyroidism that later progressed to Graves' ophthalmopathy.

This clonotype showed up just once. This may arise from a read error, as a much more abundant clone is one base away. The chain combines TRBV29-1 with TRBJ2-1; weak D call: TRBD2 (5 bases). The germline gives CDR1 SQVTM, CDR2 ANQGSEA. The length of the CDR3 is 14 residues. The DNA of the CDR3 is TGCAGCGTGGAAGATGACGGGGAAGGCTATGAGCAGTTCTTC. Translated, it gives CSVEDDGEGYEQFF.

Many counts were recorded for this clonotype. V usage is TRBV27 and J usage is TRBJ2-6; D gene uncertain. The CDR3 totals 17 residues. V was cut by 4 bases and J by 0 bases, with 13 bases left in between. CDR1 is MNHEY and CDR2 is SMNVEV in the germline V gene (reference sequence). In nucleotides, the CDR3 is TGTGCCAGCAGTTGGCCCTCCAGTAACTCTGGGGCCAACGTCCTGACTTTC. Translation gives CASSWPSSNSGANVLTF.

This clonotype was recorded at least ten times. The V call is TRBV7-2, the J call TRBJ2-3; maybe TRBD2 (6 bases). V was shortened by 0 bases and J by 5 bases, with 6 bases between the two germline ends. The V gene's germline CDR1 is SGHTA and CDR2 FQGNSA. This CDR3 region has 13 residues. Written as DNA, the CDR3 is TGTGCCAGCAGCTTAGCAGCGGGAGATACGCAGTATTTT. As protein: CASSLAAGDTQYF.

In its sample, this clonotype was seen many times. The chain recombines TRBV28 with TRBJ1-2, with 12 bases matching TRBD1. This CDR3 contains 16 residues. V lost 7 bases, J lost 8 bases, and 14 bases stayed unmatched. CDR1 MDHEN and CDR2 SYDVKM come from the germline V gene. The CDR3 DNA sequence: TGTGCCAGCACCCAAAAATACCGGGACAGGGGGCTCGGCTACACCTTC. Translated: CASTQKYRDRGLGYTF.

This clonotype occurred many times. The chain is built from TRBV6-1 and TRBJ1-3; D is undetermined. The CDR3 is made up of 14 amino acids. The V end lost 6 bases, the J end lost 0 bases, and 9 bases lay between the germline ends. The V gene's germline CDR1 is MNHNS and CDR2 SASEGT. For the CDR3, the DNA is TGTGCCAGCAGCTGGACGGGCTCTGGAAACACCATATATTTT. It codes for CASSWTGSGNTIYF.

As to this clonotype: A read error may explain this, as a much larger clone is one base away. The chain is built from TRBV4-2 and TRBJ2-1; maybe TRBD2 (6 bases). Trimming cost V 0 bases and J 8 bases, with 20 bases left between them. Germline assignment: CDR1 LGHNA and CDR2 YNFKEQ. CDR3 length: 17 residues. The CDR3 protein is CASSQDRGTGAFDEQFF. CDR3 sequence (DNA): TGTGCCAGCAGCCAAGATAGGGGTACGGGAGCTTTCGATGAGCAGTTCTTC.

This chain joins TRBV4-2 and TRBJ2-7; TRBD2 matches at 11 bases. CDR1 is LGHNA and CDR2 is YNFKEQ in the germline V gene. This CDR3 comprises 16 residues. Trimming cost V 2 bases and J 5 bases; bases outside gene matches: 8. In DNA form, the CDR3 reads TGTGCCAGCAGCCAATGGCTAGCGGGAGGAGGCAACGAGCAGTACTTC. Protein sequence: CASSQWLAGGGNEQYF.

This clonotype was counted ten times or more. The rearrangement uses TRBV28 and TRBJ1-5, with D unclear. Trimming stripped 1 base from V and 5 bases from J, with 9 bases between. Germline V gene sequence: CDR1 MDHEN, CDR2 SYDVKM. The CDR3 is 14 amino acids. CDR3 in amino acids: CASSLSGLYQPQHF. For the CDR3, the DNA is TGTGCCAGCAGTTTATCTGGCCTATATCAGCCCCAGCATTTT. Based on the CDR3 plus reference TRBV28 and TRBJ1-5, the full variable domain is DVKVTQSSRYLVKRTGEKVFLECVQDMDHENMFWYRQDPGLGLRLIYFSYDVKMKEKGDIPEGYSVSREKKERFSLILESASTNQTSMYLCASSLSGLYQPQHFGDGTRLSIL.

This clonotype appeared many times. This chain connects TRBV27 to TRBJ1-5; a weak D match, TRBD1 (6 bases). Germline V gene lookup returns CDR1 MNHEY and CDR2 SMNVEV (reference sequence). The CDR3 totals 17 residues. V was clipped by 4 bases and J by 1 base, with 17 bases between them. CDR3 sequence reads: CASSSLTGLISNQPQHF. The CDR3 DNA follows: TGTGCCAGCAGTTCCCTCACAGGGTTAATAAGCAATCAGCCCCAGCATTTT.

This clonotype has a count of ten or more. The chain recombines TRBV4-1 with TRBJ2-1, with D maybe TRBD2 (5 bases). The CDR3 is 18 amino acids. Germline CDR1 reads MGHRA; CDR2 reads YSYEKL. V lost 2 bases and J 7 bases, leaving 24 bases between the germline ends. The CDR3 sequence is CASSQPRRGSQTGNEQFF. Written as DNA, the CDR3 is TGCGCCAGCAGCCAACCAAGGCGTGGCTCCCAGACGGGAAATGAGCAGTTCTTC.

This clonotype was picked up many times. The chain has TRBV9 and TRBJ1-1; tentative D call: TRBD1 (5 bases). The V end was cut by 7 bases, the J end by 0 bases, with 13 bases between. The CDR3 covers 14 residues. Looked up from germline, CDR1 is SGDLS and CDR2 is YYNGEE. CDR3 in amino acids: CASALGGVNTEAFF. The CDR3 nucleotides read TGTGCCAGCGCCCTCGGGGGGGTGAACACTGAAGCTTTCTTT.

This clonotype occurred a few times. The V and J genes are TRBV5-6 and TRBJ1-5; D possibly corresponds to TRBD1 (6 bases). V lost 5 bases, J lost 5 bases, and 17 bases lay in between. Germline V gene data show CDR1 as SGHDT and CDR2 as YYEEEE. The CDR3 totals 15 residues. The chain's CDR3 is CASSLIGGRDQPQHF. In DNA form, the CDR3 reads TGTGCCAGCAGTTTGATCGGGGGCAGGGATCAGCCCCAGCATTTT.